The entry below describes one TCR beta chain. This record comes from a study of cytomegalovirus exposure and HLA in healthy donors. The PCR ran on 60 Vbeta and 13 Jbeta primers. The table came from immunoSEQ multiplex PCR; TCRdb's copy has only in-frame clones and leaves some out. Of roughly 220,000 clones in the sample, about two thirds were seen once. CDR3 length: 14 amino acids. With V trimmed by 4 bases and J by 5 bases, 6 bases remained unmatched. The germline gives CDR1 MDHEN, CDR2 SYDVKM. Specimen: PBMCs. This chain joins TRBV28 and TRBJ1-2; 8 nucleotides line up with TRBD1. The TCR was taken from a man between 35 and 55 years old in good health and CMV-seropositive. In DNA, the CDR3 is TGTGCCAGCAGTTCCCCGGGACAGGAGTATGGCTACACCTTC. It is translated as CASSSPGQEYGYTF.